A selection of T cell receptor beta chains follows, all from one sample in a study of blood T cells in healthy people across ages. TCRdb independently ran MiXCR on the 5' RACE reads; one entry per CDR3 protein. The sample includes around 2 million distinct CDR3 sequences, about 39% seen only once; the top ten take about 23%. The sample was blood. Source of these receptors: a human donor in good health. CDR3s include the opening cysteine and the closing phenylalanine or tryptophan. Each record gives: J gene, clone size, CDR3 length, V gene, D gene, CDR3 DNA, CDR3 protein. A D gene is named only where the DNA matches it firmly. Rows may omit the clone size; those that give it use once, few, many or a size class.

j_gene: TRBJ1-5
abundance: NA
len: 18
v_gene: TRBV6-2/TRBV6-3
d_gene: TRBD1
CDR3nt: TGTGCCAGCAGCCGACTTGTCCGACAGGGAGAGTTGCGTCAGCCCCAGCATTTT
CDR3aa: CASSRLVRQGELRQPQHF

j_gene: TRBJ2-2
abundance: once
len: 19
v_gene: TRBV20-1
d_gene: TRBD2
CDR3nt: TGCAGTGCTAGAGATTCTCTAGCGGGGGGGGACGGAGATAACGGGGAGCTGTTTTTT
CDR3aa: CSARDSLAGGDGDNGELFF

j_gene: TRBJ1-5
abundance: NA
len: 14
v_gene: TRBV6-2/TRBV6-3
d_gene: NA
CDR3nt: TGTGCCAGCACCCTACAGGGAAACAATCAGCCCCAGCATTTT
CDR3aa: CASTLQGNNQPQHF

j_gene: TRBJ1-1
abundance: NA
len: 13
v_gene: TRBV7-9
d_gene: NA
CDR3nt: TGTGCCAGCAGTAGAGAAGGGGCATCTGAAGCTTTCTTT
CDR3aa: CASSREGASEAFF

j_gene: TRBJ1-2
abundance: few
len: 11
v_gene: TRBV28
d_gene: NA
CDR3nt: TGTGCCAGCAGTTCGGACGCTGGCTACACCTTC
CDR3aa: CASSSDAGYTF

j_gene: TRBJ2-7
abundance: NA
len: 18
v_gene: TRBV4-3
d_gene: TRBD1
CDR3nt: TGCGCCAGCAGCCGGACACCGGTCCGGACAGGGGCTTACTACGAGCAGTACTTC
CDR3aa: CASSRTPVRTGAYYEQYF

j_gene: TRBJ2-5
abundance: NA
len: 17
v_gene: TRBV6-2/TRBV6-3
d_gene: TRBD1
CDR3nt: TGTGCCAGCAGCCTTTCTATCCGACAGGGGGTGATGGAGACCCAGTACTTC
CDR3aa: CASSLSIRQGVMETQYF

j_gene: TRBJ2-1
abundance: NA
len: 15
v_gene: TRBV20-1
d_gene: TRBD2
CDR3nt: TGCAGTGCTAGCTCGGGACTAGCGGGCTACAATGAGCAGTTCTTC
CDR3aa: CSASSGLAGYNEQFF

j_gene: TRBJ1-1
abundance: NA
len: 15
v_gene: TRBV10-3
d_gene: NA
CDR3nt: TGTGCCATCAGTGAGTCTAAGGGAGTAGGTACTGAAGCTTTCTTT
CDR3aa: CAISESKGVGTEAFF

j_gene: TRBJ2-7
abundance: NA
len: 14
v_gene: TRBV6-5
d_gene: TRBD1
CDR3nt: TGTGCCAGCGGGAGGGACAGGGGCTCCTACGAGCAGTACTTC
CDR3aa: CASGRDRGSYEQYF

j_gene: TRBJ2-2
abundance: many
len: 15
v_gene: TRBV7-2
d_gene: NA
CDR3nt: TGTGCCAGCAGCTTAACTCTGGGCGGGACCGGGGAGCTGTTTTTT
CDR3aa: CASSLTLGGTGELFF

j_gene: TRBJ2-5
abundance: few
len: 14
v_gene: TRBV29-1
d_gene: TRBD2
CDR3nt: TGCAGCGTAGGGACTAGTGGGTTCCAAGAGACCCAGTACTTC
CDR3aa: CSVGTSGFQETQYF

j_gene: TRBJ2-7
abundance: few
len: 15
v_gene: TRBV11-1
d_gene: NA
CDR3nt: TGTGCCAGCAGCCTTGGGGCAGGGTTGTACTACGAGCAGTACTTC
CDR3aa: CASSLGAGLYYEQYF

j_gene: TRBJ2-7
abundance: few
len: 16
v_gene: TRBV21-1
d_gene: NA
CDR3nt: TGTGCCAGCAGCGTCCTGGGGGCCAGGGAGCCCCACGAGCAGTACTTC
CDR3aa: CASSVLGAREPHEQYF

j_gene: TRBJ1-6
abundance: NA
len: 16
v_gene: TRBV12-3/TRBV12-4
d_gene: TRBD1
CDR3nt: TGTGCCAGCAGTCCCAGGGACAGCTCCTATAATTCACCCCTCCACTTT
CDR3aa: CASSPRDSSYNSPLHF